Below are 15 T cell receptor beta chains sequenced from a single sample in a study of PD-1 blockade in classical Hodgkin lymphoma. Each patient relapsed following autologous stem cell transplantation, and prior brentuximab vedotin exposure differed. Sequenced by immunoSEQ multiplex PCR; TCRdb stores in-frame clones only, minus some. The profile shows approximately 12,000 clones, roughly 78% of them singletons. Source: peripheral blood mononuclear cells (PBMCs), taken at baseline. All receptors derive from a human donor with classical Hodgkin lymphoma.

The V call is TRBV6-4, the J call TRBJ1-1; D possibly corresponds to TRBD1 (6 bases). The V and J ends lost 6 bases and 5 bases respectively, with 16 bases between them. The CDR3 covers 14 residues. From germline, CDR1 is MRHNA and CDR2 SNTAGT. Here the CDR3 DNA reads TGTGCCAGCAGGAAGACAGGACTCGGGACTGAAGCTTTCTTT. Protein sequence: CASRKTGLGTEAFF.

V gene TRBV2 combines with J gene TRBJ1-4; 8 bases map to TRBD1. The CDR3 runs to 14 residues. The V segment lost 5 bases and the J segment 8 bases; nucleotides outside the gene matches: 7. In germline, CDR1 is SNHLY, CDR2 FYNNEI. DNA for the CDR3: TGTGCCAGCAGTTGGACAGGGACTTCCGAAAAACTGTTTTTT. As protein: CASSWTGTSEKLFF.

The chain joins TRBV6-5 to TRBJ1-2; 8 positions match TRBD1. Trimming removed 6 bases from V and 5 bases from J; junction bases left unmatched: 5. From germline, CDR1 is MNHEY and CDR2 SVGAGI. The CDR3 totals 13 residues. In nucleotides, the CDR3 is TGTGCCAGCAGGCCGGGACAGGAATATGGCTACACCTTC. Translation gives CASRPGQEYGYTF.

This chain uses TRBV12-5 with TRBJ1-5; 9 bases are a match to TRBD1. Trimming at V came to 1 base and at J to 5 bases, leaving 9 bases not matched to a gene. The CDR3 contains 17 residues. The germline V gene has CDR1 LGHNT and CDR2 FRNRAP. Written as DNA, the CDR3 is TGTGCTAGTGGTTTGGCTTTCCCGGGACAGGGACATCAGCCCCAGCATTTT. This codes for CASGLAFPGQGHQPQHF.

This clone was seen a handful of times. CDR3 nucleotide sequence: TGTGCCAGCAAGCCCGGGGGGGCGAACAATGAGCAGTTCTTC. It encodes CASKPGGANNEQFF. The chain uses TRBV28 and TRBJ2-1; 8 nucleotides line up with TRBD2. CDR1 is MDHEN, CDR2 SYDVKM, per germline. The V segment lost 7 bases and the J segment 5 bases; nucleotides outside the gene matches: 7. This CDR3 has 14 amino acids.

V gene TRBV4-2 combines with J gene TRBJ1-6, with D tentatively TRBD1 (6 bases). With 3 bases removed from V and 6 bases from J, the gap between germline ends came to 9 bases. This CDR3 is 14 amino acids long. The germline V gene has CDR1 LGHNA and CDR2 YNFKEQ. CDR3 protein: CASSQADSNSPLHF. The DNA for the CDR3 is TGTGCCAGCAGCCAGGCGGACAGTAATTCACCCCTCCACTTT.

CDR3: CASRLGVTGSYVQETQYF. Here the CDR3 DNA reads TGTGCAAGTCGCTTAGGGGTGACCGGCAGCTATGTACAAGAGACCCAGTACTTC. The rearrangement joins TRBV12-2 to TRBJ2-5. TRBV12-2 is given as a pseudogene. The CDR3 extends over 18 amino acids.

V is TRBV10-3 and J is TRBJ1-1, with D perhaps matching TRBD1 (5 bases). Germline CDR1 and CDR2: ENHRY and SYGVKD. CDR3 length: 15 residues. V lost 4 bases to trimming and J lost 4 bases, with 16 bases between them. The CDR3 sequence: CAISAGTVWGTEAFF. The CDR3 nucleotides are TGTGCCATCAGTGCGGGGACCGTTTGGGGCACTGAAGCTTTCTTT.

The J gene is TRBJ1-2, the V gene TRBV5-6; possibly TRBD1 for D (5 bases). This CDR3 spans 13 amino acids. V was pared by 4 bases and J by 8 bases, with 15 bases between. Germline CDR1 and CDR2: SGHDT and YYEEEE. The CDR3 is CASSPRIKGGYTF. CDR3 bases: TGTGCCAGCAGCCCCCGGATCAAGGGGGGCTACACCTTC.

The V gene is TRBV11-2, the J gene TRBJ1-1, with D hard to call. Germline CDR1 SGHAT, CDR2 FQNNGV. Trimming removed 1 base at V and 3 bases at J, with 12 bases between. The CDR3 consists of 15 residues. CDR3 sequence reads: CASSLVLGSHTEAFF. The CDR3 bases are TGTGCCAGCAGCTTAGTGCTGGGGTCGCACACTGAAGCTTTCTTT.

This clone was detected once. The genes are TRBV29-1 and TRBJ2-2, with 9 bases identical to TRBD1. Germline V gene sequence: CDR1 SQVTM, CDR2 ANQGSEA. This CDR3 spans 15 amino acids. Losses at the gene ends were 6 bases for V and 1 base for J; bases not matched to a gene: 6. Here the CDR3 reads CSVLPGQGNTGELFF. CDR3 nucleotides: TGCAGCGTCCTACCGGGACAGGGGAACACCGGGGAGCTGTTTTTT.

V and J are TRBV2 and TRBJ2-3; TRBD2 matches at 9 bases. The CDR3 sequence is 15 residues long. The V segment lost 4 bases and the J segment 5 bases; nucleotides outside the gene matches: 7. In germline, CDR1 is SNHLY, CDR2 FYNNEI. CDR3 nucleotides: TGTGCCAGCAGTGCCCTAGCGGGGTCTCTAGATACGCAGTATTTT. Its protein product is CASSALAGSLDTQYF.

This clone has just a few counts. The CDR3: CASSLRGQGGGYTF. CDR3 sequence (DNA): TGTGCCAGCAGTTTAAGGGGACAGGGGGGCGGCTACACCTTC. The rearrangement uses TRBV27 and TRBJ1-2; TRBD1 agrees at 11 bases. The CDR3 loop spans 14 amino acids. The junction had 4 bases not matched to a gene; V was cut back by 2 bases and J by 8 bases. Looked up from germline, CDR1 is MNHEY and CDR2 is SMNVEV (reference sequence).

This sequence joins TRBV7-9 and TRBJ2-3, with D unresolved. Per germline, CDR1 SEHNR and CDR2 FQNEAQ (reference sequence). There are 15 residues in the CDR3. V was trimmed by 0 bases and J by 2 bases, leaving 9 bases between them. CDR3 loop: CASSLAGLPTDTQYF. In nucleotides, the CDR3 is TGTGCCAGCAGCTTAGCAGGGCTTCCCACAGATACGCAGTATTTT. The variable domain in full, with the rest retrieved from reference TRBV7-9 and TRBJ2-3, is DTGVSQNPRHKITKRGQNVTFRCDPISEHNRLYWYRQTLGQGPEFLTYFQNEAQLEKSRLLSDRFSAERPKGSFSTLEIQRTEQGDSAMYLCASSLAGLPTDTQYFGPGTRLTVL.

V usage is TRBV7-6 and J usage is TRBJ2-1; TRBD2 agrees at 8 bases. The ends lost 5 bases at V and 6 bases at J; junction bases unmatched: 3. The CDR3 is 13 amino acids. Germline V CDR1 and CDR2: SGHVS, FNYEAQ. CDR3 amino acids: CASSQGLVNEQFF. CDR3 DNA: TGTGCCAGCAGCCAGGGACTAGTCAATGAGCAGTTCTTC.